Below, 31 T cell receptor beta chains from the same sample are listed, as sequenced in a study of CD8+ T cells in alopecia areata. cDNA prepared by RNA extraction and subsequent reverse transcription served as the template for sequencing. TCRdb's copy holds only in-frame clones and misses some; the assay was immunoSEQ multiplex PCR. The sample presents more than 90,000 clones, none singletons. The specimen sequenced was lesional skin. The receptors were gathered from a C3H/HeJ mouse with alopecia areata. This strain's MHC haplotype is H2-k.

This clone was detected only a few times. Genes and germline come from the mouse. The CDR3 end is not reached by the read, which stops 4 residues before it; the germline J gene fills it in. The genes are TRBV13-3 and TRBJ1-2; TRBD1 aligns across 8 bases. Germline V gene lookup returns CDR1 NNHDY and CDR2 SYVADS. The CDR3 spans 14 residues. J lost 2 bases, V lost 5 bases, and 5 bases had no gene match. The sequenced CDR3 bases are TGTGCCAGCAGGATCCGGGACAGGAACTCC. Translated, it gives CASRIRDRNS. The whole CDR3 reads CASRIRDRNSDYTF.

As to this clone: Each gene name is a mouse one. The read comes to an end 4 residues before the CDR3 does, leaving the germline J gene to fill in the end. The chain couples TRBV13-3 to TRBJ1-4, with 9 nucleotides matching TRBD1. The germline gives CDR1 NNHDY, CDR2 SYVADS. The V and J ends lost 5 bases and 5 bases, in that order; junction bases with no gene match: 7. This CDR3 is 15 amino acids long. Partial CDR3 DNA: TGTGCCAGCAGCCTCCCGGGACAGGGAAACGAA. Its translation is CASSLPGQGNE. The CDR3 in its entirety is CASSLPGQGNERLFF. The full variable domain, with the rest looked up from reference TRBV13-3 and TRBJ1-4, is EAAVTQSPRSKVAVTGGKVTLSCHQTNNHDYMYWYRQDTGHGLRLIHYSYVADSTEKGDIPDGYKASRPSQENFSLILELASLSQTAVYFCASSLPGQGNERLFFGHGTKLSVL.

The sample holds many counts of this clone. A mismatch at residue 12 separates the TCRdb protein from the translated DNA, so the protein presented here was translated from the DNA. Mouse gene names and germline throughout. The read ends 3 residues shy of where the CDR3 ends; the end is completed using the germline J gene. The V gene is TRBV13-3, the J gene TRBJ1-6; 9 positions match TRBD1. TRBJ1-6 is sorted into the ORF group, with uncertain function. The CDR3 is 15 residues long. The V segment lost 0 bases and the J segment 6 bases; nucleotides outside the gene matches: 1. In germline, CDR1 is NNHDY, CDR2 SYVADS. Here the CDR3 reads CASSDDRGRNSPLYF. The part of the CDR3 DNA that was read is TGTGCCAGCAGTGATGACAGGGGGCGTAATTCGCCC.

Note on this clone: Gene names are the mouse ones. The read gets to within 4 residues of the CDR3 end, and the germline J gene fills in the rest. This chain connects TRBV19 to TRBJ1-1; 9 bases are shared with TRBD1. This CDR3 is 14 amino acids long. The V gene end was trimmed by 6 bases and the J gene end by 4 bases; junction bases not matched to a gene: 7. Germline V lookup: CDR1 FNHDT, CDR2 SITEND (reference sequence). The CDR3 loop is CASTGTGTGTEVFF. The sequenced CDR3 bases are TGTGCCAGCACCGGGACAGGGACAGGCACA.

This clone was detected only a few times. Germline and genes here are mouse. The sample has other DNA sequences that encode this CDR3 too. The covered CDR3 bases are TGTGCCAGCAGTGATGACAGGGGCCTCCAAGAC. It codes for CASSDDRGLQD. The whole CDR3 protein reads CASSDDRGLQDTQYF. The rearrangement links TRBV13-3 to TRBJ2-5, with 7 bases aligning to TRBD1. Read coverage stops 4 residues before the CDR3 terminus; the germline J gene supplies the remainder. CDR1 is NNHDY and CDR2 is SYVADS in the germline V gene. V dropped 0 bases and J dropped 2; count of bases not matched to a gene: 3. CDR3 length equals 15 residues.

There are a few counts of this clone. Here the gene names and germline are mouse. The missing CDR3 end, 4 residues past where the read stops, is filled in from the germline J gene. The gene calls are TRBV13-3 and TRBJ1-1; maybe TRBD1 (5 bases). CDR1 NNHDY and CDR2 SYVADS come from the germline V gene. The V end lost 3 bases, the J end lost 0 bases, and 12 bases lay between the germline ends. The CDR3 is 15 residues long. CDR3 DNA, as far as it was read: TGTGCCAGCAGTGTTGGATGGGGGGCAAACACA. It is translated as CASSVGWGANT. The CDR3, in full, reads CASSVGWGANTEVFF.

Turning to this clone: Germline and genes: mouse. From the germline J gene comes the end of the CDR3, since the read stops 4 residues before it. The gene calls are TRBV13-2 and TRBJ2-1, with 9 bases aligning to TRBD2. Germline-derived CDR1 and CDR2 are NNHNN and SYGAGS (reference sequence). The CDR3 loop spans 16 amino acids. V lost 0 bases, J lost 3 bases, and 4 bases stayed unmatched. The sequenced CDR3 bases are TGTGCCAGCGGTGATGCACGCTGGGGGGGCTATGCT. Translation: CASGDARWGGYA. The complete CDR3 reads CASGDARWGGYAEQFF.

This clone was picked up a small number of times. Genes here carry mouse names. With the read ending 4 residues before the CDR3 end, the germline J gene is used to fill in that end. The rearrangement uses TRBV16 and TRBJ2-5; 7 nucleotides line up with TRBD1. CDR1 is SGHSA and CDR2 is FRNQAP in the germline V gene. This CDR3 spans 15 amino acids. Trimming took 5 bases from V and 1 from J; bases not matched to a gene: 6. CDR3 DNA, as far as it was read: TGTGCAAGCAGCGTTCCGGGACAGCACCAAGAC. Protein sequence: CASSVPGQHQD. The whole CDR3 sequence is CASSVPGQHQDTQYF.

This clone has just a few counts. Gene names are mouse gene names. The CDR3 goes on 4 residues after the read ends, and that part is filled in from the germline J gene. The chain recombines TRBV19 with TRBJ2-1; 8 positions match TRBD1. This CDR3 comprises 15 residues. J lost 2 bases, V lost 4 bases, and 5 bases had no gene match. The germline CDR1 and CDR2 sequences are FNHDT and SITEND (reference sequence). The CDR3 region is CASSLQGADYAEQFF. Partial CDR3 DNA: TGTGCCAGCAGTCTTCAGGGGGCCGACTATGCT.

Remarks on this clone: Each gene name is a mouse one. CDR3: CTCSGGLGGDTGQLYF. CDR3 DNA (partial): TGCACCTGCAGTGGGGGACTGGGGGGTGACACCGGG. The rearrangement joins TRBV1 to TRBJ2-2; 12 nucleotides align to TRBD2. The read is 4 residues too short to cover the CDR3 end, so that end is filled in from the germline J gene. CDR1 and CDR2 (germline): NSQYPW, LRSPGD (reference sequence). CDR3 length equals 16 residues. The V segment lost 4 bases and the J segment 3 bases; nucleotides outside the gene matches: 3.

Worth noting for this clone: Genes here carry mouse names. The CDR3 goes on 4 residues after the read ends, and that part is filled in from the germline J gene. V usage is TRBV17 and J usage is TRBJ1-1, with 8 bases that match TRBD1. The germline gives CDR1 MNHDT, CDR2 YYDKIL. J gave up 1 base and V 0 bases, and 1 base lay outside the gene matches. This CDR3 comprises 15 residues. The CDR3 region is CASSRDDRGNTEVFF. Partial CDR3 DNA: TGTGCTAGCAGTAGAGATGACAGGGGGAACACA. Full variable domain (remainder filled in from reference TRBV17 and TRBJ1-1): DTTVKQNPRYKLARVGKPVNLICSQTMNHDTMYWYQKKPNQAPKLLLFYYDKILNREADTFEKFQSSRPNNSFCSLYIGSAGLEYSAMYLCASSRDDRGNTEVFFGKGTRLTVV.

Points on this clone: Genes and germline come from the mouse. The read ends 4 residues before the CDR3 terminus; that terminus is restored from the germline J gene. This chain uses TRBV19 with TRBJ1-2; 7 bases align to TRBD1. The CDR3 runs to 15 residues. The V segment lost 5 bases and the J segment 1 base; nucleotides outside the gene matches: 8. Per germline, CDR1 FNHDT and CDR2 SITEND (reference sequence). CDR3 in amino acids: CASSPRQGRNSDYTF. The sequenced part of the CDR3 DNA is TGTGCCAGCAGCCCACGACAGGGACGAAACTCC.

This clone came up a few times. Gene names are the mouse ones. The read terminates 4 residues before the CDR3 end, so the remaining end is supplied by the germline J gene. This chain links TRBV13-3 with TRBJ2-1, with 7 bases identical to TRBD1. This CDR3 has 16 amino acids. The ends lost 3 bases at V and 0 bases at J; junction bases unmatched: 6. Germline V CDR1 and CDR2: NNHDY, SYVADS. CDR3 sequence reads: CASSGGQNYNYAEQFF. CDR3 DNA (partial): TGTGCCAGCAGTGGGGGACAGAATTATAACTATGCT.

Comments on this clone: The listed genes are named as in mouse. CDR3 sequence: CASNRDWGGYEQYF. The part of the CDR3 DNA that was read is TGTGCCAGCAATCGGGACTGGGGGGGGTAT. The chain carries TRBV13-3 and TRBJ2-7; 13 bases fit TRBD2. The CDR3 end is not reached by the read, which stops 4 residues before it; the germline J gene fills it in. The CDR3 runs 14 residues. Germline V gene lookup returns CDR1 NNHDY and CDR2 SYVADS.

With respect to this clone: Gene labels here are mouse ones. The read is 4 residues too short to cover the CDR3 end, so that end is filled in from the germline J gene. The chain joins TRBV19 to TRBJ1-1; TRBD1 might be the D (5 bases). Germline CDR1 reads FNHDT; CDR2 reads SITEND (reference sequence). CDR3 length equals 15 residues. V lost 5 bases and J lost 0, with 14 bases in between. The sequenced part of the CDR3 DNA is TGTGCCAGCAGCACTACGACAGAACCAAACACA. It codes for CASSTTTEPNT. The entire CDR3 sequence reads CASSTTTEPNTEVFF. The entire variable domain, with the rest obtained from reference TRBV19 and TRBJ1-1, is as follows: GGIITQTPKFLIGQEGQKLTLKCQQNFNHDTMYWYRQDSGKGLRLIYYSITENDLQKGDLSEGYDASREKKSSFSLTVTSAQKNEMAVFLCASSTTTEPNTEVFFGKGTRLTVV.

This clone was observed a few times. Mouse gene names apply. The CDR3 end falls 4 residues outside the read, so it is completed with the germline J gene. The V call is TRBV13-3, the J call TRBJ2-3; D possibly corresponds to TRBD2 (7 bases). The germline V gene encodes CDR1 NNHDY and CDR2 SYVADS. CDR3 size: 16 residues. V was shortened by 0 bases and J by 2 bases, with 13 bases between the two germline ends. The covered CDR3 bases are TGTGCCAGCAGTGATGGAGGGGGGCGCGATGCAGAA. Protein: CASSDGGGRDAE. The CDR3 as a whole reads CASSDGGGRDAETLYF.

This clone was seen a handful of times. The protein recorded in TCRdb does not match the translated DNA at residue 14; the protein presented here comes from translating the DNA. The gene symbols are mouse symbols. Read coverage stops 3 residues before the CDR3 terminus; the germline J gene supplies the remainder. V gene TRBV13-3 combines with J gene TRBJ1-6; 9 positions match TRBD1. TRBJ1-6 counts as an open reading frame of uncertain function. CDR3 size: 17 residues. V shed 2 bases, J shed 2 bases, and the junction held 5 bases outside the gene matches. The germline gives CDR1 NNHDY, CDR2 SYVADS. CDR3 DNA, as far as it was read: TGTGCCAGCAGTGAAGACAGGGGGAGGACCTATAATTCGCCC. Translating it yields CASSEDRGRTYNSP. The full CDR3 sequence reads CASSEDRGRTYNSPLYF.

Remarks on this clone: The genes are named according to mouse. Coverage ceases 4 residues before the CDR3 finishes, and the germline J gene fills in the end. Other DNA sequences in the sample encode the same CDR3. The chain recombines TRBV19 with TRBJ2-3; 11 positions match TRBD2. Per germline, CDR1 FNHDT and CDR2 SITEND (reference sequence). Unmatched junction bases numbered 0, after V lost 0 bases and J lost 0 bases. The CDR3 is 16 amino acids. CDR3 residues: CASSIGLGGSAETLYF. Partial CDR3 DNA: TGTGCCAGCAGTATAGGACTGGGGGGGAGTGCAGAA.

This clone occurred a few times. Any gene name here is a mouse gene name. The read comes to an end 4 residues before the CDR3 does, leaving the germline J gene to fill in the end. J is TRBJ2-7 and V is TRBV1; D gene unclear. In germline, CDR1 is NSQYPW, CDR2 LRSPGD (reference sequence). The CDR3 runs 13 residues. The DNA read from the CDR3 is TGCACCTGCAGTGCAGGGGTCCGATAT. Translated, it gives CTCSAGVRY. The CDR3 in full is CTCSAGVRYEQYF.

This clone has more than one count but fewer than ten. A mismatch at residue 13 separates the TCRdb protein from the translated DNA, so the protein presented here was translated from the DNA. The gene names here belong to mouse. Coverage ceases 3 residues before the CDR3 finishes, and the germline J gene fills in the end. This rearrangement joins TRBV17 to TRBJ1-6, with D possibly matching TRBD1 (5 bases). Being an ORF, TRBJ1-6 has a function that is uncertain. The CDR3 totals 16 residues. Between the trimmed V and J ends, which lost 0 bases and 0 bases, there was a span of 6 bases. Germline V gives CDR1 MNHDT, CDR2 YYDKIL. CDR3 DNA (partial): TGTGCTAGCAGTAGAGACAGGGTTTCCTATAATTCGCCC. Its translation: CASSRDRVSYNSP. The CDR3 in its entirety is CASSRDRVSYNSPLYF.

As concerns this clone: Gene names refer to mouse genes. The read is 4 residues too short to cover the CDR3 end, so that end is filled in from the germline J gene. This sequence joins TRBV19 and TRBJ1-4; no clear D. In germline, CDR1 is FNHDT, CDR2 SITEND (reference sequence). The CDR3 loop spans 14 amino acids. The V end lost 2 bases, the J end lost 0 bases, and 5 bases lay between the germline ends. This CDR3 is CASSIIFSNERLFF. The part of the CDR3 DNA that was read is TGTGCCAGCAGTATCATTTTTTCCAACGAA.

In the case of this clone: Gene and germline names: mouse. The sequenced fragment ends 4 residues before the CDR3 boundary, so the rest is inferred from the germline J gene. J is TRBJ2-3 and V is TRBV19; a weak D match, TRBD2 (7 bases). Trimming stripped 1 base from V and 0 bases from J, with 12 bases between. This CDR3 contains 16 residues. Germline V CDR1 and CDR2: FNHDT, SITEND (reference sequence). The covered CDR3 bases are TGTGCCAGCAGTATAATAAGGGGGGGTAGTGCAGAA. Encoded protein: CASSIIRGGSAE. The CDR3 in its entirety is CASSIIRGGSAETLYF. Based on the CDR3 plus reference TRBV19 and TRBJ2-3, the full variable domain is GGIITQTPKFLIGQEGQKLTLKCQQNFNHDTMYWYRQDSGKGLRLIYYSITENDLQKGDLSEGYDASREKKSSFSLTVTSAQKNEMAVFLCASSIIRGGSAETLYFGSGTRLTVL.

This clone was seen a few times. Gene names are the mouse ones. CDR3 DNA, as far as it was read: TGTGCCAGCAGTGTAGGGGACATCTAT. Protein: CASSVGDIY. The full CDR3 is CASSVGDIYEQYF. J is TRBJ2-7 and V is TRBV13-3, with a possible D match to TRBD1 (6 bases). The read is 4 residues too short to cover the CDR3 end, so that end is filled in from the germline J gene. V was trimmed by 3 bases and J by 3 bases, leaving 10 bases between them. The CDR3 extends over 13 amino acids. Germline CDR1 NNHDY, CDR2 SYVADS.

This clone was observed a handful of times. Mouse names are used for the genes. The CDR3 loop is CASSDGYTNERLFF. The sequenced part of the CDR3 DNA is TGTGCCAGCAGTGATGGGTACACCAACGAA. V usage is TRBV13-1 and J usage is TRBJ1-4; unclear D gene. The CDR3 goes on 4 residues after the read ends, and that part is filled in from the germline J gene. The CDR3 consists of 14 residues. The V end lost 0 bases, the J end lost 3 bases, and 6 bases lay between the germline ends. Germline lookup yields CDR1 NSHNY and CDR2 SYGAGN.

In the case of this clone: Mouse gene names apply. The read ends 4 residues before the CDR3 terminus; that terminus is restored from the germline J gene. The rearrangement links TRBV13-1 to TRBJ1-1, with D uncertain. The CDR3 extends over 13 amino acids. Germline V gives CDR1 NSHNY, CDR2 SYGAGN. Trimming cost V 0 bases and J 1 base, with 4 bases left between them. Partial CDR3 DNA: TGTGCCAGCAGTGATGTTGGAAACACA. It translates to CASSDVGNT. The whole CDR3 sequence is CASSDVGNTEVFF.

Comments on this clone: The listed genes are named as in mouse. The read ends 4 residues before the CDR3 terminus; that terminus is restored from the germline J gene. The rearrangement joins TRBV13-3 to TRBJ1-2; TRBD1 matches at 10 bases. V was clipped by 3 bases and J by 4 bases; unmatched bases: 9. Germline V gene lookup returns CDR1 NNHDY and CDR2 SYVADS. This CDR3 is built from 16 residues. The covered CDR3 bases are TGTGCCAGCAGTGCCTCGACAGGGGACAGGGGCTCC. Translating gives CASSASTGDRGS. The whole CDR3 region reads CASSASTGDRGSDYTF.

As to this clone: Mouse gene names apply. The sequenced fragment ends 4 residues before the CDR3 boundary, so the rest is inferred from the germline J gene. This chain links TRBV13-3 with TRBJ2-5; 10 bases align to TRBD2. J lost 3 bases, V lost 5 bases, and 6 bases had no gene match. This CDR3 contains 15 residues. CDR1 and CDR2 from the germline V gene are NNHDY and SYVADS. The CDR3 DNA, read in part, is TGTGCCAGCAGCCGTCGGACTGGGGGACAAGAC. Protein sequence: CASSRRTGGQD. The complete CDR3 reads CASSRRTGGQDTQYF. Full variable domain (missing parts from reference TRBV13-3 and TRBJ2-5): EAAVTQSPRSKVAVTGGKVTLSCHQTNNHDYMYWYRQDTGHGLRLIHYSYVADSTEKGDIPDGYKASRPSQENFSLILELASLSQTAVYFCASSRRTGGQDTQYFGPGTRLLVL.

This clone was detected a few times. Germline and genes: mouse. The read is 4 residues too short to cover the CDR3 end, so that end is filled in from the germline J gene. This rearrangement joins TRBV1 to TRBJ1-4; a possible D gene is TRBD1 (6 bases). The germline V gene has CDR1 NSQYPW and CDR2 LRSPGD (reference sequence). This CDR3 spans 15 amino acids. The V end lost 4 bases, the J end lost 5 bases, and 14 bases lay between the germline ends. CDR3 bases read: TGCACCTGCAGTGGTCCGGGACAAAAAAACGAA. Amino acids: CTCSGPGQKNE. The entire CDR3 sequence reads CTCSGPGQKNERLFF.

This clone was seen more than once but under ten times. Here the gene names and germline are mouse. The observed sequence ends 4 residues before the CDR3 terminus, with the missing tail filled in from the germline J gene. This sequence joins TRBV13-3 and TRBJ2-3; 9 nucleotides line up with TRBD1. CDR3 length: 16 residues. The germline CDR1 and CDR2 sequences are NNHDY and SYVADS. The trim removed 5 bases at V and 1 base at J, leaving 8 bases unmatched. The DNA read from the CDR3 is TGTGCCAGCAGACCCGACAGGGGGGTCGGTGCAGAA. Translation gives CASRPDRGVGAE. In full, the CDR3 is CASRPDRGVGAETLYF.

This clone was counted ten times or more. Gene and germline names: mouse. Sequencing ends 4 residues short of the CDR3 end; the germline J gene provides the rest. V is TRBV13-3 and J is TRBJ2-3; D perhaps matches TRBD1 (6 bases). The germline gives CDR1 NNHDY, CDR2 SYVADS. The V and J ends lost 5 bases and 0 bases respectively, with 13 bases between them. CDR3 length: 15 amino acids. The CDR3 loop is CASRTGTNSAETLYF. The DNA read from the CDR3 is TGTGCCAGCAGAACCGGGACAAATAGTGCAGAA.

This clone appeared a few times. The germline and genes are mouse ones. The CDR3 extends 4 residues past the end of the read, so its final part is completed from the germline J gene. The V call is TRBV13-3, the J call TRBJ2-1; TRBD1 might be the D (5 bases). Germline values: CDR1 NNHDY, CDR2 SYVADS. The CDR3 sequence is 13 residues long. V was shortened by 2 bases and J by 4 bases, with 7 bases between the two germline ends. CDR3 amino acids: CASSEQVYAEQFF. The sequenced part of the CDR3 DNA is TGTGCCAGCAGTGAACAGGTATATGCT.